The clone carrying this TCR beta chain was seen many times. The CDR3 contains 14 residues. Trimming removed 8 bases from V and 8 bases from J; junction bases left unmatched: 10. Germline loops: CDR1 MNHEY, CDR2 SVGEGT. The data were taken from a study of early T cells in non-severe SARS-CoV-2 infection. As for the study in general: The chains were unpaired, and the sequenced material was bulk RNA from unsorted whole blood.

Molecules of cDNA were individually given unique molecular identifiers that were attached to them. TCRdb independently ran MiXCR on the 5' RACE reads; one entry per CDR3 protein. The table has 45,000 to 55,000 distinct CDR3 sequences, 5.5% to 8% seen once; the top ten hold roughly 2.8%. The sample consisted of whole blood, taken at baseline. The TCR sequence derives from an adult who was a healthcare worker with PCR-confirmed SARS-CoV-2 infection or an uninfected control (not recorded which). The chain carries TRBV6-2 or TRBV6-3 and TRBJ2-1; 9 nucleotides match TRBD2. DNA of the CDR3: TGTGCCAGCGGAATGGGACTAGCTGGGCATGAGCAGTTCTTC. Its protein product is CASGMGLAGHEQFF.